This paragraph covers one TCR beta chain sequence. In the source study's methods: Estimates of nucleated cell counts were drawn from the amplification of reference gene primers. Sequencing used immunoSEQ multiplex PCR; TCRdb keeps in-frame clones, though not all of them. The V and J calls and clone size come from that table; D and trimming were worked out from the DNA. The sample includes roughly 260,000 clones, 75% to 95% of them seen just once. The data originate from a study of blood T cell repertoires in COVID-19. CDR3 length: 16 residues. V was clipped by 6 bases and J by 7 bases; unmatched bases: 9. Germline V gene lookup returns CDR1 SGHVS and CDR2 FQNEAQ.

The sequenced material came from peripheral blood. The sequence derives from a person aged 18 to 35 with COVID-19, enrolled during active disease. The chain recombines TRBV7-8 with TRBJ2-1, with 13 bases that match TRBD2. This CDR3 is CASRIILAGGPNEQFF. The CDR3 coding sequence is TGTGCCAGCAGGATAATACTAGCGGGAGGGCCGAATGAGCAGTTCTTC.